Listed here are 32 T cell receptor beta chains from one sample, sequenced in a study of T cell responses to AZD1222 COVID-19 vaccine. Clones were sequenced by immunoSEQ multiplex PCR, and TCRdb holds only the in-frame ones, with some missing. The table shows 180,000 or so clones, with 85% to 90% occurring only once. The sequences come from peripheral blood, collected on day 0 of AZD1222 vaccination. These receptors all come from an adult in good health.

This chain links TRBV28 with TRBJ1-5; D possibly corresponds to TRBD1 (5 bases). The CDR3 spans 16 residues. Germline CDR1 MDHEN, CDR2 SYDVKM. V lost 8 bases and J lost 2, with 19 bases in between. The CDR3 loop reads CASGSPGRGGNQPQHF. The CDR3 nucleotides read TGTGCCAGCGGAAGCCCGGGGAGGGGTGGCAATCAGCCCCAGCATTTT.

The rearrangement joins TRBV10-3 to TRBJ1-6, with D possibly being TRBD1 (6 bases). V lost 0 bases to trimming and J lost 6 bases, with 12 bases between them. CDR3 length: 16 residues. Germline V gene sequence: CDR1 ENHRY, CDR2 SYGVKD. This chain's CDR3 is CAISESTRTANSPLHF. DNA of the CDR3: TGTGCCATCAGTGAGTCGACTCGGACAGCTAATTCACCCCTCCACTTT.

This sequence joins TRBV28 and TRBJ1-5, with D perhaps matching TRBD1 (6 bases). Between the trimmed V and J ends, which lost 3 bases and 7 bases, there was a span of 13 bases. The CDR3 runs to 14 residues. Germline V gene lookup returns CDR1 MDHEN and CDR2 SYDVKM. The CDR3 sequence is CASSFSQGGQPQHF. CDR3 coding DNA: TGTGCCAGCAGTTTCTCACAGGGTGGGCAGCCCCAGCATTTT.

V usage is TRBV16 and J usage is TRBJ2-1; 9 bases match TRBD1. The length of the CDR3 is 15 residues. Trimming took 3 bases from V and 3 from J; bases not matched to a gene: 3. In germline, CDR1 is KGHSY, CDR2 FQNENV. Here the CDR3 reads CASSQRDRVYNEQFF. In DNA form, the CDR3 reads TGTGCCAGCAGCCAGAGGGACAGGGTCTACAATGAGCAGTTCTTC.

The rearrangement joins TRBV14 to TRBJ1-2, with D possibly TRBD1 on 5 matching bases. CDR3 length equals 16 residues. The germline V gene encodes CDR1 SGHDN and CDR2 FVKESK. V lost 3 bases and J lost 0, with 14 bases in between. CDR3 loop: CASSQGPASANYGYTF. CDR3 nucleotide sequence: TGTGCCAGCAGCCAGGGACCCGCCTCAGCTAACTATGGCTACACCTTC.

This clone was seen once. J is TRBJ2-1 and V is TRBV7-2, with 14 bases identical to TRBD2. V lost 3 bases and J lost 7; bases outside the gene matches: 8. This CDR3 comprises 17 residues. Germline CDR1 SGHTA, CDR2 FQGNSA. The CDR3 nucleotides are TGTGCCAGCAGCTTGGCAAGACTAGCGGGGGGGCGAAATGAGCAGTTCTTC. It specifies CASSLARLAGGRNEQFF.

The genes are TRBV7-3 and TRBJ2-1, with TRBD2 matching over 8 bases. The length of the CDR3 is 14 residues. The V segment lost 5 bases and the J segment 4 bases; nucleotides outside the gene matches: 4. Germline values: CDR1 SGHTA, CDR2 FQGTGA. This CDR3 reads CASSLSGDYNEQFF. CDR3 nucleotide sequence: TGTGCCAGCAGCCTTAGCGGGGATTACAATGAGCAGTTCTTC.

The V gene is TRBV5-1, the J gene TRBJ1-2; 9 positions agree with TRBD1. The CDR3 consists of 14 residues. The junction had 6 bases not matched to a gene; V was cut back by 5 bases and J by 4 bases. The V gene's germline CDR1 is SGHRS and CDR2 YFSETQ. The CDR3 spells CASRGQGTGYGYTF. The CDR3 region has the DNA TGCGCCAGCAGGGGACAGGGCACAGGCTATGGCTACACCTTC.

J is TRBJ2-3 and V is TRBV2; 7 bases agree with TRBD2. CDR3 length: 15 residues. Germline CDR1 SNHLY, CDR2 FYNNEI. After removal of 5 bases from V and 2 bases from J, the junction contained 7 bases not matched to a gene. DNA of the CDR3: TGTGCCAGCAGTCCGGGAAGCGGGAACACAGATACGCAGTATTTT. Encoded protein: CASSPGSGNTDTQYF.

The V gene is TRBV5-5, the J gene TRBJ1-4, with D possibly matching TRBD1 (5 bases). The V gene lost 5 bases and the J gene lost 0 bases, with 14 bases spanning the gap. Germline CDR1 SGHKS, CDR2 YYEKEE (reference sequence). CDR3 length: 16 amino acids. CDR3 residues: CASSQSRTTTNEKLFF. The CDR3 region has the DNA TGTGCCAGCAGTCAATCCCGGACAACAACTAATGAAAAACTGTTTTTT.

The CDR3 sequence is CASSLEDRYQETQYF. DNA of the CDR3: TGTGCCAGCAGCTTAGAGGACAGGTACCAAGAGACCCAGTACTTC. The chain has TRBV11-2 and TRBJ2-5; 7 nucleotides line up with TRBD1. V shed 0 bases and J 0 bases; nucleotides not matched to a gene: 1. This CDR3 contains 15 residues. CDR1 SGHAT and CDR2 FQNNGV come from the germline V gene.

This clone was detected only once. The rearrangement uses TRBV11-3 and TRBJ2-1, with TRBD1 as a possible D gene (6 bases). V lost 5 bases, J lost 7 bases, and 12 bases lay in between. Germline values: CDR1 SGHNT, CDR2 YENEEA. The CDR3 has 13 amino acids. The CDR3 sequence is CASSTIRGNEQFF. CDR3 bases: TGTGCCAGCAGCACGATCAGGGGAAATGAGCAGTTCTTC.

The chain carries TRBV21-1 and TRBJ1-3. TRBV21-1 corresponds to a pseudogene. The CDR3 consists of 13 residues. The chain's CDR3 is CASSTGFGNTIYF. The CDR3, as DNA: TGTGCCAGCAGCACTGGGTTCGGAAACACCATATATTTT.

J is TRBJ1-6 and V is TRBV6-5; D unclear. The germline gives CDR1 MNHEY, CDR2 SVGAGI. The CDR3 runs 16 residues. Between the trimmed V and J ends, which lost 0 bases and 1 base, there was a span of 7 bases. CDR3: CASSYSGGSYNSPLHF. The DNA of the CDR3 is TGTGCCAGCAGTTACTCGGGTGGTTCCTATAATTCACCCCTCCACTTT.

This sequence joins TRBV20-1 and TRBJ2-1; D uncertain. CDR1 and CDR2 from the germline V gene are DFQATT and SNEGSKA (reference sequence). V lost 2 bases and J 4 bases, leaving 3 bases between the germline ends. This CDR3 is 11 amino acids long. The CDR3 is CSARQYNEQFF. In nucleotides, the CDR3 is TGCAGTGCTAGACAGTACAATGAGCAGTTCTTC.

The chain employs TRBV5-3 and TRBJ1-5; 8 positions match TRBD1. TRBV5-3 counts as an open reading frame of uncertain function. J gave up 3 bases and V 5 bases, and 7 bases lay outside the gene matches. This CDR3 contains 15 residues. The CDR3 DNA sequence: TGTGCCAGAAGTCATAGGACAGGGTACAATCAGCCCCAGCATTTT. Its protein product is CARSHRTGYNQPQHF.

V and J are TRBV29-1 and TRBJ2-1; 10 bases agree with TRBD2. There are 16 residues in the CDR3. Germline values: CDR1 SQVTM, CDR2 ANQGSEA. J was trimmed by 3 bases and V by 1 base; bases with no gene match: 6. CDR3 DNA sequence: TGCAGCGTTGAAGGCCTACTAGCGGGACTCTACAATGAGCAGTTCTTC. This translates into CSVEGLLAGLYNEQFF.

The V call is TRBV6-1, the J call TRBJ1-5; D ambiguous. This CDR3 is built from 14 residues. Trimming took 4 bases from V and 4 from J, leaving 11 bases between them. Germline CDR1 reads MNHNS; CDR2 reads SASEGT. The CDR3 loop is CASSGGSSNQPQHF. As DNA, the CDR3 is TGTGCCAGCAGTGGCGGGTCTTCAAATCAGCCCCAGCATTTT.

This rearrangement joins TRBV21-1 to TRBJ2-1; TRBD2, the table's D call, was not compared with the DNA. TRBV21-1 is described as a pseudogene. The CDR3 has 16 residues. In DNA form, the CDR3 reads TGTGCCAGCAGCAAAGTCACCCGGCGGGCAAACAATGAGCAGTTCTTC. It is translated as CASSKVTRRANNEQFF.

This sequence joins TRBV2 and TRBJ1-1; D is ambiguous. Per the germline V gene, CDR1 is SNHLY and CDR2 is FYNNEI. Trimming took 7 bases from V and 4 from J, leaving 10 bases between them. The CDR3 spans 12 residues. The CDR3 sequence: CASIGGITEAFF. The CDR3 nucleotides read TGTGCCAGCATAGGTGGGATCACTGAAGCTTTCTTT.

This chain joins TRBV20-1 and TRBJ1-1; D remains ambiguous. V shed 0 bases and J shed 13 bases, with 12 bases lying between them. This CDR3 region has 11 residues. The germline V gene has CDR1 DFQATT and CDR2 SNEGSKA (reference sequence). CDR3 in amino acids: CSARDQVTVFF. The DNA for the CDR3 is TGCAGTGCTAGAGATCAAGTTACTGTTTTCTTT.

The CDR3 reads CAISATGTHQETQYF. CDR3 in DNA: TGTGCCATCAGTGCCACTGGGACACATCAAGAGACCCAGTACTTC. This chain uses TRBV10-3 with TRBJ2-5, with D possibly matching TRBD1 (6 bases). The CDR3 runs 15 residues. Germline V CDR1 and CDR2: ENHRY, SYGVKD. V lost 4 bases to trimming and J lost 2 bases, with 14 bases between them.

The chain carries TRBV5-1 and TRBJ2-5; perhaps TRBD1 as D (5 bases). This CDR3 spans 13 amino acids. The germline V gene has CDR1 SGHRS and CDR2 YFSETQ. Trimming cost V 4 bases and J 1 base, with 8 bases left between them. The CDR3 region has the DNA TGCGCCAGCAGCGGGGCCGTCCAAGAGACCCAGTACTTC. The encoded protein is CASSGAVQETQYF.

CDR3 in amino acids: CASSRDRGHQPQHF. CDR3 DNA: TGTGCCAGCAGCCGGGACAGGGGGCATCAGCCCCAGCATTTT. The chain has TRBV7-8 and TRBJ1-5; 12 positions match TRBD1. Germline CDR1 is SGHVS and CDR2 is FQNEAQ. This CDR3 is 14 amino acids long. The V and J ends lost 5 bases and 5 bases, in that order; junction bases with no gene match: 1.

This chain connects TRBV20-1 to TRBJ2-7, with 8 positions matching TRBD2. V lost 3 bases and J lost 9; bases outside the gene matches: 13. CDR3 length: 14 amino acids. In germline, CDR1 is DFQATT, CDR2 SNEGSKA (reference sequence). CDR3 sequence: CSASDGRAGVMQYF. In DNA form, the CDR3 reads TGCAGTGCTAGTGACGGGAGGGCCGGTGTGATGCAGTACTTC.

The rearrangement uses TRBV24-1 and TRBJ1-1; 9 nucleotides align to TRBD1. CDR3 length: 15 residues. The V gene end was trimmed by 3 bases and the J gene end by 2 bases; junction bases not matched to a gene: 3. Germline V gene sequence: CDR1 KGHDR, CDR2 SFDVKD. CDR3 protein: CATSDVDRGNTEAFF. Written as DNA, the CDR3 is TGTGCCACCAGTGATGTGGACAGGGGAAACACTGAAGCTTTCTTT.

The CDR3 DNA is TGTGCCAGCAGCTTGGGGGCGGGACAAAACTACGAGCAGTACTTC. This gives the protein CASSLGAGQNYEQYF. The chain recombines TRBV5-4 with TRBJ2-7; either TRBD1 or TRBD2 may fit D (6 bases each). Trimming removed 0 bases at V and 3 bases at J, with 13 bases between. Germline values: CDR1 SGHNT, CDR2 YYREEE (reference sequence). The CDR3 runs to 15 residues.

The chain couples TRBV18 to TRBJ1-3; 7 bases line up with TRBD1. The V segment lost 3 bases and the J segment 0 bases; nucleotides outside the gene matches: 5. CDR1 KGHSH and CDR2 LQKENI come from the germline V gene. The length of the CDR3 is 16 residues. The chain's CDR3 is CASSPNRDSSGNTIYF. CDR3 nucleotides: TGTGCCAGCTCACCGAACCGGGACAGCTCTGGAAACACCATATATTTT.

CDR3 sequence reads: CASSPLQSSNQPQHF. DNA of the CDR3: TGTGCCAGCAGTCCCTTACAGAGTAGCAATCAGCCCCAGCATTTT. V gene TRBV27 combines with J gene TRBJ1-5; D is ambiguous. The V gene lost 5 bases and the J gene lost 0 bases, with 11 bases spanning the gap. The V gene's germline CDR1 is MNHEY and CDR2 SMNVEV (reference sequence). This CDR3 has 15 residues.

The rearrangement uses TRBV11-2 and TRBJ1-2; tentative D call: TRBD1 (6 bases). Trimming took off 5 bases at V and 6 bases at J, with 13 bases between the two ends. The CDR3 length is 13 residues. Germline assignment: CDR1 SGHAT and CDR2 FQNNGV. CDR3 bases: TGTGCCAGCAGCGCCACAGGGAGGAATGGCTACACCTTC. Amino acid sequence: CASSATGRNGYTF.

The V gene is TRBV18, the J gene TRBJ2-7, with TRBD1 as a possible D gene (6 bases). Trimming left V 0 bases short and J 0 bases short, with 18 bases between. The CDR3 is made up of 18 amino acids. CDR1 is KGHSH and CDR2 is LQKENI in the germline V gene. The CDR3 reads CASSPPVGQRGSSYEQYF. CDR3 in DNA: TGTGCCAGCTCACCACCTGTGGGACAAAGAGGGAGCTCCTACGAGCAGTACTTC.

This chain connects TRBV18 to TRBJ1-6, with 10 nucleotides matching TRBD1. The CDR3 extends over 15 amino acids. Per germline, CDR1 KGHSH and CDR2 LQKENI. V was clipped by 6 bases and J by 9 bases; unmatched bases: 8. The CDR3 loop is CASSPSGTGVSPLHF. The CDR3 DNA is TGTGCCAGCTCCCCCTCCGGGACAGGGGTTTCACCCCTCCACTTT.